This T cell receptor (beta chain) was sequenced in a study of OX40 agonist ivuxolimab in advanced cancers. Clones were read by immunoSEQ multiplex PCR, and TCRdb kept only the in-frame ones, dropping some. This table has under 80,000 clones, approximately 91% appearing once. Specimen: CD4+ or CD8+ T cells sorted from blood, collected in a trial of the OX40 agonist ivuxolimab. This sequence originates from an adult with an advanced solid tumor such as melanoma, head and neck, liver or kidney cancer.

CDR3 residues: CASSYGGHQNYGYTF. As DNA, the CDR3 is TGTGCCAGCAGTTACGGCGGGCACCAAAACTATGGCTACACCTTC. This chain joins TRBV6-5 and TRBJ1-2; D uncertain. The germline gives CDR1 MNHEY, CDR2 SVGAGI. There are 15 residues in the CDR3. V was pared by 2 bases and J by 2 bases, with 12 bases between.